This TCR beta chain was sequenced during a study of blood T cell repertoires in COVID-19. Whole-study context: COVID-19 samples from acute and convalescent phases originated in the United States, Italy and Spain. Nucleic acid was either cDNA or gDNA, and it came from T cells, B-cell-depleted T cells, or PBMCs.

As handled by the study authors: Amplification of reference gene primers provided the estimated nucleated cell counts. Profiling relied on immunoSEQ multiplex PCR, and the TCRdb table lists in-frame clones only, not all of them. V and J calls and clone size are copied from that table; D and trimming were computed from the DNA. The sample carries 120,000 or so clones, 75% to 90% recorded once. Source material: peripheral blood. The origin of this receptor is a human donor in a cohort sampled during active COVID-19.

The CDR3 DNA reads as TGTGCCTGGAGTGTCGCGGGGGGGAGCGGCGAGCAGTACTTC. Encoded protein: CAWSVAGGSGEQYF. The gene calls are TRBV30 and TRBJ2-7, with 9 bases that match TRBD2. Trimming at V came to 0 bases and at J to 6 bases, leaving 6 bases not matched to a gene. CDR1 GTSNPN and CDR2 SVGIG come from the germline V gene (reference sequence). This CDR3 comprises 14 residues.